Below, one T cell receptor beta chain is given with its context. Trimming took 4 bases from V and 4 from J; bases not matched to a gene: 12. Germline-derived CDR1 and CDR2 are MNHEY and SVGEGT. This CDR3 is built from 17 residues. TCRdb recomputed calls from the RT-PCR reads with MiXCR, one row per CDR3 protein. The data hold around 700,000 distinct CDR3 sequences, with approximately 15% observed a single time. Sequenced input: memory CD4+ T cells from blood. This TCR was sampled from a female donor in good health, serving as a healthy control. V usage is TRBV6-2 or TRBV6-3 and J usage is TRBJ2-7, with 11 bases fitting TRBD2. In DNA form, the CDR3 reads TGTGCCAGCAGTTTCCTACGACTAGCGGGGACGCTATACGAGCAGTACTTC. This translates into CASSFLRLAGTLYEQYF.